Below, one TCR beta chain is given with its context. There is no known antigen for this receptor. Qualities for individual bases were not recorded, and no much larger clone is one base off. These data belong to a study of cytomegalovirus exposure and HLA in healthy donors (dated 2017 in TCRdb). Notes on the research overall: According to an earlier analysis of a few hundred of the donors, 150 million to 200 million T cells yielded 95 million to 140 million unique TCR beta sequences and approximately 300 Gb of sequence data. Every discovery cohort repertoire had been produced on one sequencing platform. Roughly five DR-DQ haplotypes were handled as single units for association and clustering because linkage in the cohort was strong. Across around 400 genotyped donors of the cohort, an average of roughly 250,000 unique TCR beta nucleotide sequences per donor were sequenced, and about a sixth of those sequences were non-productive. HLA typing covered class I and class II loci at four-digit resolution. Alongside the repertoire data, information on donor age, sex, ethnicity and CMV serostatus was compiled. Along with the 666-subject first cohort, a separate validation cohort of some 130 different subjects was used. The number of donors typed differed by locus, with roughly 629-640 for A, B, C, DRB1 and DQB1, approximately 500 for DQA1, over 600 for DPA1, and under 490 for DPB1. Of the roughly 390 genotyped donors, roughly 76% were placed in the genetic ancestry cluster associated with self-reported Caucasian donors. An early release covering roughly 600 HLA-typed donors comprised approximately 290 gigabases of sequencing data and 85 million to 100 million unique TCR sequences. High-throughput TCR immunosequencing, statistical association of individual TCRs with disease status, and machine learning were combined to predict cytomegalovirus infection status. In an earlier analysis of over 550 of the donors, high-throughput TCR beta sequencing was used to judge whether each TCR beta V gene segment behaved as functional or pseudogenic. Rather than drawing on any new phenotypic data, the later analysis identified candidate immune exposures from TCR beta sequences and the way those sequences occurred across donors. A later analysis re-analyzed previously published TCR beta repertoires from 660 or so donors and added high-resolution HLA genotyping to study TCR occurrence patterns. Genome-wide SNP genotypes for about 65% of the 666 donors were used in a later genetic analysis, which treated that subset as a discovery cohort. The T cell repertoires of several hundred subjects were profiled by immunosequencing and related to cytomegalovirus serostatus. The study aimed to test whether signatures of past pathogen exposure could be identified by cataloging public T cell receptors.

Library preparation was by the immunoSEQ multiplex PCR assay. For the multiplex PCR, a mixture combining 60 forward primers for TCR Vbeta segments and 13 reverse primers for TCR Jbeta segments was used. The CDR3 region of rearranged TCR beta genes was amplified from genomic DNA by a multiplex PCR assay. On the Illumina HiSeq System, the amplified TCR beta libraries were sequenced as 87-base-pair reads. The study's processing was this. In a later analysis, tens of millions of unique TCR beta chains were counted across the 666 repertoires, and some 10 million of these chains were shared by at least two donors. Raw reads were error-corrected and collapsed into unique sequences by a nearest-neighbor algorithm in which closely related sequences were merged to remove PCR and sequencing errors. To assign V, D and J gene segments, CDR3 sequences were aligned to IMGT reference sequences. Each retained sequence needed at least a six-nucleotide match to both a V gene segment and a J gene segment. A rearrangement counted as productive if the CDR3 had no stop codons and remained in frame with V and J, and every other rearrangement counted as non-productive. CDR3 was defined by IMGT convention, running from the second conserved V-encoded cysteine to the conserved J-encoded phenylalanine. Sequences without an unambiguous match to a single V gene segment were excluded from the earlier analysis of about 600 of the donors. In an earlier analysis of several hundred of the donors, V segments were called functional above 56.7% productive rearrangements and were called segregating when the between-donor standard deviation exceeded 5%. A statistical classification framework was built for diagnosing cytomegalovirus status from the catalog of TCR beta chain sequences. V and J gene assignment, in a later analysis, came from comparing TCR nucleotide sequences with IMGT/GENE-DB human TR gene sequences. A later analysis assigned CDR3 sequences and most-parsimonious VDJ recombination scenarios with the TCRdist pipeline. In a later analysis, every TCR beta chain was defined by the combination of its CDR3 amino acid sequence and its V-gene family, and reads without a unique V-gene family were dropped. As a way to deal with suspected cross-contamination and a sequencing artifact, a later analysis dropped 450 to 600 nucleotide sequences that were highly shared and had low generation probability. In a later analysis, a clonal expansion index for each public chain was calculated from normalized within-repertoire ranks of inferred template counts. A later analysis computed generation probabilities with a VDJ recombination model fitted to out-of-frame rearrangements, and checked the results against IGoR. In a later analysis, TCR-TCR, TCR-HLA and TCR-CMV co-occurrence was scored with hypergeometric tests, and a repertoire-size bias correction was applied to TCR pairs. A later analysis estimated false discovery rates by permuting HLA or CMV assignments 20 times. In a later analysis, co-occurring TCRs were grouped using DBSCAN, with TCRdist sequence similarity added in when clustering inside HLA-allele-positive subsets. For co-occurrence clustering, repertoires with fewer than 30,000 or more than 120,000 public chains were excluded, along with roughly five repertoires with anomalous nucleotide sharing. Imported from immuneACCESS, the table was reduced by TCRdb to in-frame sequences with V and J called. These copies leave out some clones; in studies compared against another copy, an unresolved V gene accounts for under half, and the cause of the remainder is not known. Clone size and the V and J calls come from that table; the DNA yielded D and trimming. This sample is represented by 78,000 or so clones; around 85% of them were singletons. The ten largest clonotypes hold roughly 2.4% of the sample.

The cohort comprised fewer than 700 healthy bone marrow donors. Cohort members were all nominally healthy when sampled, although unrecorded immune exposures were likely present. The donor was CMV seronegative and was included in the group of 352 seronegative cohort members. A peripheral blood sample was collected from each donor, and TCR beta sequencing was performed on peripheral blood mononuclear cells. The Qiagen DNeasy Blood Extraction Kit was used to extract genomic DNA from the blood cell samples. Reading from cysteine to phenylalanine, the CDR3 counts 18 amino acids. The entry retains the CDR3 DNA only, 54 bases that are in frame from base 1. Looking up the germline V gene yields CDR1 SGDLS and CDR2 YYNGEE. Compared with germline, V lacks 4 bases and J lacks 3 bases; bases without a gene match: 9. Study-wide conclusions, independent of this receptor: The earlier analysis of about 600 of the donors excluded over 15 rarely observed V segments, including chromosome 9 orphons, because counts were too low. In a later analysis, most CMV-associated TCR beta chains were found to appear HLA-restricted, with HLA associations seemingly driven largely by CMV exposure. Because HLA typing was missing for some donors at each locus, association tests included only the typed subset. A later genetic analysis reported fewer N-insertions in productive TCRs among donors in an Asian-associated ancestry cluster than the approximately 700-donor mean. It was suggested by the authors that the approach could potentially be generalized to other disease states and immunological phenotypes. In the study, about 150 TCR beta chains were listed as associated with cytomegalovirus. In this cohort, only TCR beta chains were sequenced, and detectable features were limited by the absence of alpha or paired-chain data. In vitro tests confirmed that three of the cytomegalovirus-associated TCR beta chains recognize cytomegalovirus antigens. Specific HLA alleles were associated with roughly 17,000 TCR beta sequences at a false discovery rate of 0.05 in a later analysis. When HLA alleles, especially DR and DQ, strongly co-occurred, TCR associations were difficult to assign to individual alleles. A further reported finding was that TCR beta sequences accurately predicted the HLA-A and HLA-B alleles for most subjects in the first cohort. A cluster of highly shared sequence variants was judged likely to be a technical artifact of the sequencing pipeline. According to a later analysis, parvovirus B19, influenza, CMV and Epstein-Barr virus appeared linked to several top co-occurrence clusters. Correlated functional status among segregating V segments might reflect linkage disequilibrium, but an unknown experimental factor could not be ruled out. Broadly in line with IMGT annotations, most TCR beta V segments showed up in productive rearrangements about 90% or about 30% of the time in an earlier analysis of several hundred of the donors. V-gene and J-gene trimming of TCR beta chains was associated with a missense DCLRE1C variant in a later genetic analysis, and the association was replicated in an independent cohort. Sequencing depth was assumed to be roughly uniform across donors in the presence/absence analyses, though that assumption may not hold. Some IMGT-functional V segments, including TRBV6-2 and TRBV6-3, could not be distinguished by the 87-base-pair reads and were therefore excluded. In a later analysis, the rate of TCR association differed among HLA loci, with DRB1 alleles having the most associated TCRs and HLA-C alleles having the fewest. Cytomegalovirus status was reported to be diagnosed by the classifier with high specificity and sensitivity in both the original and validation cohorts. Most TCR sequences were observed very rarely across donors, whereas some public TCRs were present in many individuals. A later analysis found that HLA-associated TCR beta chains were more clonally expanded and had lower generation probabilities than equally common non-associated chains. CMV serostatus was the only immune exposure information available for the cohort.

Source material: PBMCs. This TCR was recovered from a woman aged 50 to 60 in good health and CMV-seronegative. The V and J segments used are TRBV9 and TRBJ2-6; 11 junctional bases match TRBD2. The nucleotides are TGTGCCAGCAGCCCGAGACTAGCGGGGTTAGGTGGGGCCAACGTCCTGACTTTC. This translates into CASSPRLAGLGGANVLTF.